A single T cell receptor beta chain is shown here with its context. Measured with immunoSEQ multiplex PCR; TCRdb has only the in-frame clones, and not every one. Here the sample spans approximately 75,000 clones, around nine tenths being singletons. CDR1 and CDR2 (germline): MRHNA, SNTAGT. The CDR3 has 13 amino acids. With V trimmed by 8 bases and J by 6 bases, 6 bases remained unmatched. The data stem from a study of blood T cell repertoires in COVID-19. The sequenced sample was peripheral blood. The chain has TRBV6-4 and TRBJ2-1; 8 nucleotides match TRBD1. The sequence came from a man older than 75 with COVID-19, enrolled during active disease. The CDR3 reads CASSRGRLNEQFF. The CDR3 region has the DNA TGTGCCAGCTCCAGGGGGCGCCTCAATGAGCAGTTCTTC.